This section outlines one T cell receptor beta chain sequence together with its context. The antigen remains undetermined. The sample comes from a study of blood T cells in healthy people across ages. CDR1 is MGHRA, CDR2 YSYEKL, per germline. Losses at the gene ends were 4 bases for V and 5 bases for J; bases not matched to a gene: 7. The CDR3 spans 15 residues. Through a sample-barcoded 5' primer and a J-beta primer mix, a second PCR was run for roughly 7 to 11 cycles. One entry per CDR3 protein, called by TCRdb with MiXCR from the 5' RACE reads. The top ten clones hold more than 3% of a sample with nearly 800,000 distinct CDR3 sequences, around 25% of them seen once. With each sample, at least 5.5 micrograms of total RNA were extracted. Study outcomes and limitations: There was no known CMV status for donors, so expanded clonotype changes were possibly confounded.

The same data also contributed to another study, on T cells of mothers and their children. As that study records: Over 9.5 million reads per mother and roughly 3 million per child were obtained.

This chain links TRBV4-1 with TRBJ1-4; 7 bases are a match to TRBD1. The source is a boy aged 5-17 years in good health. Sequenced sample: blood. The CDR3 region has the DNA TGCGCCAGCAGCCCAACGGCGGGACAGAATGAAAAACTGTTTTTT. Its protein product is CASSPTAGQNEKLFF.